This T cell receptor beta chain was captured by sequencing in a study of identical twins. A universal primer site was created by template switching, with the cDNA bearing unique molecular identifiers. TCRdb used MiXCR to reprocess the 5' RACE reads, holding one entry per CDR3 protein. Of 310,000 or so distinct CDR3 sequences detected, about 8.9% appear once; the ten largest clones hold approximately 2.1%. This clonotype has a handful of counts. The target antigen is unknown. Notes on the study in general: Insertions were reduced in abundant cord blood beta clonotypes but not in memory repertoires. The study drew conclusions from cross-sectional statistical analysis, not from following the same donors.

CDR1 and CDR2 (germline): ENHRY, SYGVKD. The CDR3 has 15 amino acids. V dropped 10 bases and J dropped 4; count of bases not matched to a gene: 9. Separately, the same data were catalogued under a study of yellow fever vaccine responses in identical twins. Turning to that study: Twins' vaccine T cell responses reportedly seemed partly convergent and partly personalized.

This chain uses TRBV10-3 with TRBJ2-1, with 11 bases matching TRBD2. This sequence was found in a woman aged 18-35 years in good health. The sequenced sample consisted of memory (CD45RO+) T cells sorted from blood. In DNA, the CDR3 is TGTGCCACCACCGCCCTAGCGGGAGGTTACAATGAGCAGTTCTTC. This codes for CATTALAGGYNEQFF.